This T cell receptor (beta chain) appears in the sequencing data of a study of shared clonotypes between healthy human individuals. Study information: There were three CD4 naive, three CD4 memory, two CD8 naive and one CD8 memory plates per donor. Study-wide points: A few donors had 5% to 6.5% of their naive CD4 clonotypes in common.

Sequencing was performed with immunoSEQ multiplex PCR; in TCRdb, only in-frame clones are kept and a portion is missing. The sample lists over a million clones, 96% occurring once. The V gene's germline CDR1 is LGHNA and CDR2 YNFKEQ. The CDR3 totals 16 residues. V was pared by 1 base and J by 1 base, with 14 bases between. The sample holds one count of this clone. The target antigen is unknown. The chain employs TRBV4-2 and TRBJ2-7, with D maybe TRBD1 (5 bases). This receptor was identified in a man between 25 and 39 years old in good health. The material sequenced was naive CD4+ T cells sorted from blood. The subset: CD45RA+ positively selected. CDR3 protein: CASSQGTAGWSYEQYF. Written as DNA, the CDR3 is TGTGCCAGCAGCCAAGGTACGGCAGGGTGGTCCTACGAGCAGTACTTC.